Each of the 6 T cell receptor beta chains below was sequenced from the same sample in a study of human T cells and chemical hapten exposure. TCRdb re-called the RACE reads through MiXCR, storing one row per CDR3 protein. The profile shows about 180,000 distinct CDR3 sequences, 25% to 35% of them singletons. Time point here: pre-sensitization, week 0. Regarding treatment: therapeutic diphenylcyclopropenone sensitization with weekly scalp DPC. Sequenced here: whole blood, sampled in connection with sensitization to the hapten diphenylcyclopropenone (DPC). The receptor set was obtained from a woman in her thirties with alopecia areata. Some clones in this sample may be carry-over from other donors' samples.

The V gene is TRBV6-5, the J gene TRBJ1-1; a possible D gene is TRBD1 (5 bases). Germline V gives CDR1 MNHEY, CDR2 SVGAGI. The CDR3 is 12 residues long. The V and J ends lost 1 base and 11 bases respectively, with 11 bases between them. In DNA form, the CDR3 reads TGTGCCAGCAGTTACTACTTAGGGGTGGCTTTCTTT. It is translated as CASSYYLGVAFF.

The gene calls are TRBV11-2 and TRBJ1-1; perhaps TRBD1 as D (5 bases). Looked up from germline, CDR1 is SGHAT and CDR2 is FQNNGV. The CDR3 runs to 14 residues. Trimming shortened V by 2 bases and J by 4 bases, and 11 bases separated the two germline ends. The chain's CDR3 is CASSLNQGATEAFF. The CDR3 DNA reads TGTGCCAGCAGCTTAAACCAAGGGGCCACTGAAGCTTTCTTT.

The V and J genes are TRBV11-2 and TRBJ2-5; D unclear. The CDR3 totals 13 residues. Germline CDR1 is SGHAT and CDR2 is FQNNGV. V shed 3 bases and J shed 0 bases, with 5 bases lying between them. The CDR3 bases are TGTGCCAGCAGCTTGGGATACCAAGAGACCCAGTACTTC. Translation: CASSLGYQETQYF. The full variable domain, completed using reference TRBV11-2 and TRBJ2-5, is EAGVAQSPRYKIIEKRQSVAFWCNPISGHATLYWYQQILGQGPKLLIQFQNNGVVDDSQLPKDRFSAERLKGVDSTLKIQPAKLEDSAVYLCASSLGYQETQYFGPGTRLLVL.

The chain joins TRBV2 to TRBJ1-1; 9 positions match TRBD1. The CDR3 length is 13 residues. Germline CDR1 and CDR2: SNHLY and FYNNEI. The V gene end was trimmed by 5 bases and the J gene end by 4 bases; junction bases not matched to a gene: 2. The CDR3 DNA reads as TGTGCCAGCAGTACAGGGGGCGGCACTGAAGCTTTCTTT. The encoded protein is CASSTGGGTEAFF.

This chain joins TRBV5-1 and TRBJ1-6; 7 bases are a match to TRBD1. The CDR3 length is 15 residues. V lost 1 base to trimming and J lost 5 bases; unmatched junction nucleotides: 3. Germline V gene lookup returns CDR1 SGHRS and CDR2 YFSETQ. The chain's CDR3 is CASSLTGDHNSPLHF. In DNA, the CDR3 is TGCGCCAGCAGCTTGACAGGGGACCATAATTCACCCCTCCACTTT.

The V call is TRBV4-3, the J call TRBJ1-2, with 7 bases aligning to TRBD1. Germline trimming cut 4 bases from V and 3 bases from J; bases unmatched to any gene: 8. CDR3 length equals 15 residues. Germline assignment: CDR1 LGHNA and CDR2 YSLEER. CDR3 in DNA: TGCGCCAGCAGCCCGGACAGGTTACCTGACTATGGCTACACCTTC. Its protein product is CASSPDRLPDYGYTF.